Below, one TCR beta chain is given with its context. Recruited during active infection, patients (from Seattle) were subsequently followed longitudinally. Under the authors' procedure: The authors estimated nucleated cell counts from reference gene primer amplification. The table came from immunoSEQ multiplex PCR; TCRdb's copy has only in-frame clones and leaves some out. D and trimming come from the DNA, and the V and J calls and clone size come from that table. The sample includes roughly 110,000 clones, about 82% of them seen just once. This entry belongs to a study of blood T cell repertoires in COVID-19. The CDR3 has 14 amino acids. In germline, CDR1 is SGHTA, CDR2 FQGNSA. Losses at the gene ends were 4 bases for V and 11 bases for J; bases not matched to a gene: 12.

The genes are TRBV7-2 and TRBJ1-1; the match to TRBD1 covers 8 bases. The origin of this receptor is an elderly man with COVID-19, enrolled during active disease. What was sequenced was peripheral blood. The CDR3 loop is CASSWDSGGVAAFF. CDR3 DNA: TGTGCCAGCAGCTGGGATTCAGGGGGCGTCGCCGCTTTCTTT.